The present T cell receptor (beta chain) was sequenced within a study of shared clonotypes between healthy human individuals. Looking at the study overall: Donors had three CD4 naive, three CD4 memory, two CD8 naive and one CD8 memory plate apiece. General study results and limits: The naive CD4 repertoires of a handful of donors were compared, and approximately 5% of clonotypes were shared. Non-shared clonotypes displayed generation probabilities falling below those of clonotypes present in all four donors.

HIV-negative, healthy adults without recent acute infections or vaccinations were the donors. Sequencing was performed with immunoSEQ multiplex PCR; in TCRdb, only in-frame clones are kept and a portion is missing. The table has about 2,500,000 clones, over 85% seen once; the top ten hold over 0.12%. This CDR3 contains 11 residues. Trimming left V 6 bases short and J 7 bases short, with 11 bases between. CDR1 and CDR2 (germline): SQVTM, ANQGSEA. Concerning this clone itself: What it binds is not known.

This chain uses TRBV29-1 with TRBJ2-3; D is uncertain. This TCR was sampled from a man between 18 and 29 years old in good health. The specimen was naive CD4+ T cells sorted from blood. Specified subset: CD45RA+ positively selected. CDR3 bases: TGCAGCGTGGACGATCAACATACGCAGTATTTT. This encodes CSVDDQHTQYF.